Following are 27 T cell receptor beta chains from one sample sequenced in a study of identical twins. TCRdb re-called the 5' RACE reads with MiXCR, one entry per CDR3 protein. Of hundreds of thousands of distinct CDR3 sequences listed, about 7.3% are singletons. This sample was shared with a second study, whose subject was yellow fever vaccine responses in identical twins.

Sequencing was done on a sample of memory (CD45RO+) T cells sorted from blood. Receptors originate from a woman between 18 and 29 years old in good health.

The sample holds a few counts of this clonotype. V gene TRBV2 combines with J gene TRBJ1-1, with no clear D. V shed 3 bases and J shed 6 bases, with 14 bases lying between them. CDR3 size: 14 residues. Per germline, CDR1 SNHLY and CDR2 FYNNEI. The CDR3 DNA is TGTGCCAGCAGTGAGTCCGGGCCTCTTTCTGAAGCTTTCTTT. As protein: CASSESGPLSEAFF.

The chain joins TRBV11-2 to TRBJ2-7; 8 bases are a match to TRBD2. Germline-derived CDR1 and CDR2 are SGHAT and FQNNGV. Trimming removed 0 bases from V and 7 bases from J; junction bases left unmatched: 8. The CDR3 contains 15 residues. The chain's CDR3 is CASSLELAGGREQYF. Here the CDR3 DNA reads TGTGCCAGCAGCTTAGAGTTGGCGGGAGGTAGGGAGCAGTACTTC.

The chain employs TRBV12-3 or TRBV12-4 and TRBJ1-5, with D possibly TRBD1 on 6 matching bases. This CDR3 is 16 amino acids long. V lost 5 bases and J lost 2, with 16 bases in between. CDR3 in amino acids: CASSVIGGRGNQPQHF. The CDR3 region has the DNA TGTGCCAGCAGTGTAATCGGGGGGCGAGGCAATCAGCCCCAGCATTTT.

This clonotype was detected only a few times. The CDR3, as DNA: TGTGCCAGCAGCTTAGCGACGCTCCCGGGGCTAGCGCGCGACGAGCAGTACTTC. Protein: CASSLATLPGLARDEQYF. The chain recombines TRBV11-1 with TRBJ2-7; possibly TRBD2 for D (6 bases). Germline V gives CDR1 SGHAT, CDR2 FQDESV (reference sequence). The CDR3 runs to 18 residues. V was trimmed by 0 bases and J by 5 bases, leaving 23 bases between them.

This clonotype was recorded many times. The rearrangement joins TRBV3-1 to TRBJ2-5; possibly TRBD1 for D (6 bases). CDR3 length equals 16 residues. Trimming removed 0 bases from V and 4 bases from J, with 15 bases in between. The germline CDR1 and CDR2 sequences are LGHDT and YNNKEL (reference sequence). The CDR3 region has the DNA TGTGCCAGCAGCCAAGAGATCAGGGCCAGGGGAGAGACCCAGTACTTC. This translates into CASSQEIRARGETQYF.

In its sample, this clonotype was seen many times. J is TRBJ2-1 and V is TRBV7-9; a possible D gene is TRBD2 (5 bases). This CDR3 is built from 14 residues. V lost 2 bases, J lost 5 bases, and 10 bases lay in between. The germline gives CDR1 SEHNR, CDR2 FQNEAQ (reference sequence). The CDR3 reads CASSLTRIDNEQFF. The CDR3, as DNA: TGTGCCAGCAGCTTAACTAGAATAGACAATGAGCAGTTCTTC.

This clonotype was counted ten times or more. The chain employs TRBV3-1 and TRBJ1-6; D is ambiguous. V was shortened by 2 bases and J by 7 bases, with 12 bases between the two germline ends. Germline CDR1 LGHDT, CDR2 YNNKEL (reference sequence). This CDR3 is built from 15 residues. The CDR3 nucleotides are TGTGCCAGCAGCCAAATTGAGGTTTGGAATTCACCCCTCCACTTT. Its translation: CASSQIEVWNSPLHF.

This chain joins TRBV20-1 and TRBJ2-7; D may be TRBD1 or TRBD2 (6 bases each). This CDR3 has 14 residues. Germline assignment: CDR1 DFQATT and CDR2 SNEGSKA (reference sequence). V lost 6 bases and J lost 3, with 18 bases in between. CDR3 region: CSAPSKGGSYEQYF. The CDR3 DNA follows: TGCAGTGCGCCATCCAAGGGGGGCAGCTACGAGCAGTACTTC.

This clonotype was seen at least ten times. V and J are TRBV4-1 and TRBJ2-1; TRBD2 matches at 9 bases. This CDR3 is 16 amino acids long. The germline V gene has CDR1 MGHRA and CDR2 YSYEKL. Trimming cost V 3 bases and J 1 base; bases outside gene matches: 4. The CDR3 protein is CASSQNSGSSYNEQFF. The CDR3 DNA sequence: TGCGCCAGCAGCCAGAATAGCGGGAGTTCCTACAATGAGCAGTTCTTC.

Only a few counts were recorded for this clonotype. The chain combines TRBV20-1 with TRBJ2-1, with 14 bases that match TRBD2. The CDR3 has 16 amino acids. In germline, CDR1 is DFQATT, CDR2 SNEGSKA (reference sequence). V gave up 1 base and J gave up 7 bases; unmatched junction bases: 6. CDR3 residues: CSARGPGLAGDNEQFF. For the CDR3, the DNA is TGCAGTGCTAGAGGCCCGGGACTAGCGGGAGATAATGAGCAGTTCTTC.

This clonotype was seen a few times. This chain uses TRBV6-1 with TRBJ1-3; TRBD1 is a possible D gene (5 bases). V was cut by 6 bases and J by 0 bases, with 12 bases left in between. The V gene's germline CDR1 is MNHNS and CDR2 SASEGT. This CDR3 is built from 15 residues. Here the CDR3 reads CASRMGQISGNTIYF. CDR3 sequence (DNA): TGTGCCAGCAGGATGGGGCAGATCTCTGGAAACACCATATATTTT.

The sample holds many counts of this clonotype. V and J are TRBV6-1 and TRBJ2-3; the match to TRBD2 covers 12 bases. Looked up from germline, CDR1 is MNHNS and CDR2 is SASEGT. The CDR3 runs 16 residues. V gave up 6 bases and J gave up 2 bases; unmatched junction bases: 6. DNA of the CDR3: TGTGCCAGCAGACCACTAGCGGGGGGCCTCACAGATACGCAGTATTTT. Protein: CASRPLAGGLTDTQYF.

This clonotype was seen a few times. The chain joins TRBV29-1 to TRBJ2-3; TRBD1 is a possible D gene (5 bases). Per the germline V gene, CDR1 is SQVTM and CDR2 is ANQGSEA. The length of the CDR3 is 12 residues. V shed 3 bases and J shed 6 bases, with 10 bases lying between them. The CDR3 sequence is CSVEGQADTQYF. CDR3 in DNA: TGCAGCGTTGAGGGGCAGGCCGATACGCAGTATTTT.

The gene calls are TRBV20-1 and TRBJ1-5; D may be TRBD1 (6 bases). The V end lost 3 bases, the J end lost 2 bases, and 17 bases lay between the germline ends. CDR1 is DFQATT and CDR2 is SNEGSKA in the germline V gene (reference sequence). The CDR3 contains 16 residues. CDR3 DNA sequence: TGCAGTGCTAGCCCTGACGGGGGGGCCGGCAATCAGCCCCAGCATTTT. Protein sequence: CSASPDGGAGNQPQHF.

At least ten counts were recorded for this clonotype. The genes are TRBV29-1 and TRBJ1-5; TRBD1 matches 10 bases. Germline CDR1 SQVTM, CDR2 ANQGSEA. The CDR3 is 15 residues long. Germline trimming cut 2 bases from V and 2 bases from J; bases unmatched to any gene: 3. CDR3 protein: CSVELGTGGNQPQHF. CDR3 bases: TGCAGCGTTGAATTGGGGACAGGGGGCAATCAGCCCCAGCATTTT.

This clonotype was observed a handful of times. The chain carries TRBV10-3 and TRBJ2-3; 11 nucleotides match TRBD2. CDR3 length: 18 residues. V trimming: 6 bases; J trimming: 0 bases; junction bases outside the gene matches: 11. The germline V gene has CDR1 ENHRY and CDR2 SYGVKD. The CDR3 nucleotides read TGTGCCATCAGGAGTCTAGCGGGAGGTCGTCTCAGCACAGATACGCAGTATTTT. Translation: CAIRSLAGGRLSTDTQYF.

This clonotype occurred many times. The chain joins TRBV15 to TRBJ1-5; 10 positions match TRBD1. Per germline, CDR1 LNHNV and CDR2 YYDKDF (reference sequence). Germline trimming cut 5 bases from V and 5 bases from J; bases unmatched to any gene: 9. CDR3 length: 16 residues. The CDR3 protein is CATSRKGQGRDQPQHF. For the CDR3, the DNA is TGTGCCACCAGCCGTAAGGGACAGGGGCGTGATCAGCCCCAGCATTTT.

This clonotype was seen repeatedly, ten times or more. The genes are TRBV5-1 and TRBJ1-4; D possibly corresponds to TRBD1 (5 bases). Between the trimmed V and J ends, which lost 4 bases and 4 bases, there was a span of 17 bases. Germline V gene sequence: CDR1 SGHRS, CDR2 YFSETQ. CDR3 length: 16 amino acids. This CDR3 is CASSLRSRGDNEKLFF. Written as DNA, the CDR3 is TGCGCCAGCAGCCTCCGGTCCCGAGGGGATAATGAAAAACTGTTTTTT.

The chain combines TRBV7-2 with TRBJ2-1; tentatively, D is TRBD1 or TRBD2 (6 bases each). Trimming cost V 2 bases and J 7 bases, with 12 bases left between them. The V gene's germline CDR1 is SGHTA and CDR2 FQGNSA. The CDR3 has 14 amino acids. CDR3 residues: CASSLSGARNEQFF. The CDR3 region has the DNA TGTGCCAGCAGCTTATCGGGGGCGCGGAATGAGCAGTTCTTC.

The chain uses TRBV6-5 and TRBJ2-6; D unresolved. With 6 bases removed from V and 3 bases from J, the gap between germline ends came to 12 bases. Germline loops: CDR1 MNHEY, CDR2 SVGAGI. This CDR3 spans 15 amino acids. In DNA form, the CDR3 reads TGTGCCAGCAGCTACGCGGACCATGGGGCCAACGTCCTGACTTTC. Translated, it gives CASSYADHGANVLTF.

This clonotype has at least ten counts. V usage is TRBV20-1 and J usage is TRBJ2-7; 9 nucleotides line up with TRBD2. The CDR3 contains 13 residues. The V segment lost 3 bases and the J segment 3 bases; nucleotides outside the gene matches: 3. Germline assignment: CDR1 DFQATT and CDR2 SNEGSKA (reference sequence). CDR3 sequence (DNA): TGCAGTGCTAGGACTAGCGGAGGCTACGAGCAGTACTTC. This translates into CSARTSGGYEQYF.

This clonotype occurred many times. This chain links TRBV29-1 with TRBJ2-1; the D gene is possibly TRBD2 (5 bases). V was pared by 4 bases and J by 4 bases, with 14 bases between. The CDR3 runs to 14 residues. Looked up from germline, CDR1 is SQVTM and CDR2 is ANQGSEA. In nucleotides, the CDR3 is TGCAGCGTTGTTCTAGCCCTTTTTTACAATGAGCAGTTCTTC. Encoded protein: CSVVLALFYNEQFF.

This chain links TRBV11-2 with TRBJ1-1; D possibly corresponds to TRBD1 (5 bases). Trimming took off 5 bases at V and 6 bases at J, with 10 bases between the two ends. This CDR3 contains 12 residues. CDR1 SGHAT and CDR2 FQNNGV come from the germline V gene. In DNA form, the CDR3 reads TGTGCCAGCAGCCCGGGGGGACCTGAAGCTTTCTTT. It is translated as CASSPGGPEAFF.

This clonotype came up many times. This chain connects TRBV12-3 or TRBV12-4 to TRBJ2-1; tentative D call: TRBD1 (5 bases). The V and J ends lost 3 bases and 2 bases respectively, with 11 bases between them. This CDR3 has 15 residues. The CDR3 here is CASSLVQGTYNEQFF. As DNA, the CDR3 is TGTGCCAGCAGTTTGGTCCAGGGAACCTACAATGAGCAGTTCTTC.

This clonotype was seen many times. The CDR3 here is CASSLGGMNTGELFF. DNA of the CDR3: TGTGCCAGCAGCCTCGGGGGAATGAACACCGGGGAGCTGTTTTTT. The chain uses TRBV14 and TRBJ2-2; tentative D call: TRBD2 (6 bases). Germline loops: CDR1 SGHDN, CDR2 FVKESK. The CDR3 sequence is 15 residues long. With 4 bases removed from V and 1 base from J, the gap between germline ends came to 10 bases.

At least ten counts were recorded for this clonotype. This chain joins TRBV29-1 and TRBJ2-3, with D tentatively TRBD2 (6 bases). The CDR3 sequence is 16 residues long. Trimming stripped 6 bases from V and 2 bases from J, with 21 bases between. CDR1 and CDR2 from the germline V gene are SQVTM and ANQGSEA. The CDR3 loop is CSVGLGVAANTDTQYF. In DNA form, the CDR3 reads TGCAGCGTCGGCCTGGGGGTAGCGGCGAACACAGATACGCAGTATTTT.

Many counts were recorded for this clonotype. The chain couples TRBV20-1 to TRBJ2-3; TRBD2 matches at 13 bases. The germline CDR1 and CDR2 sequences are DFQATT and SNEGSKA (reference sequence). The J segment lost 2 bases and the V segment lost 6 bases, leaving 8 bases of the junction unmatched. The length of the CDR3 is 16 residues. The CDR3 protein is CSARRLAGGLTDTQYF. As DNA, the CDR3 is TGCAGTGCGCGGAGACTAGCGGGGGGCCTCACAGATACGCAGTATTTT.